This T cell receptor (beta chain) was obtained from a study of blood T cell repertoires in COVID-19. Turning to the study itself: Specimens from acute and convalescent COVID-19 originated in the United States, Italy and Spain. Sources were T cells, B-cell-depleted T cells, or PBMCs; the material itself was cDNA or gDNA.

Under the authors' procedure: Using reference gene primer amplification, nucleated cell counts were estimated. Sequencing used immunoSEQ multiplex PCR; TCRdb keeps in-frame clones, though not all of them. V and J calls and clone size are given by that table; D and trimming were obtained from the DNA. Here the sample spans approximately 300,000 clones, approximately 91% being singletons. The V gene's germline CDR1 is SGHDT and CDR2 YYEEEE. The length of the CDR3 is 18 residues. Trimming pared 0 bases from V and 1 base from J, leaving 17 bases between. Participants came from some 26 US areas, aged about 18 to 89 years.

The rearrangement uses TRBV5-6 and TRBJ2-1, with D perhaps matching TRBD2 (7 bases). The clonotype was recovered from a woman between 25 and 40 years old who had been exposed to COVID-19. The sequenced sample consisted of PBMCs or T cells enriched from blood (not recorded which). Here the CDR3 DNA reads TGTGCCAGCAGCTTGGTCGGGGGGCTTCGGGATTCCTACAATGAGCAGTTCTTC. This encodes CASSLVGGLRDSYNEQFF.